The sequence of this T cell receptor (beta chain) was determined in a study of blood T cells in healthy people across ages. Study results and limitations: Older individuals had lower TCR beta diversity per million T cells (the decline was roughly linear). Aged donors had fewer naive CD4+ cells and lower diversity than long-lived donors. Changes seen in expanded clonotypes were possibly confounded by donor CMV status left unknown.

In its sample, this clonotype was seen many times. Its antigen is not known. V lost 1 base, J lost 2 bases, and 5 bases lay in between. CDR3 length: 13 residues. Germline V gene lookup returns CDR1 SGHDN and CDR2 FVKESK. Primed by a sample-barcoded 5' primer and a J-beta primer mix, a second PCR proceeded for about 6 to 12 cycles. A tag from a template-switch adaptor with 12 random nucleotides marked each cDNA molecule. One entry per CDR3 protein results from TCRdb running MiXCR on the 5' RACE reads. Among about 810,000 distinct CDR3 sequences listed, roughly 40% were seen once. The sequence came from a man between 18 and 35 years old in good health. Sequenced input: blood. This chain joins TRBV14 and TRBJ1-2; possible D gene TRBD1, 5 bases. The CDR3 is CASSQGQNYGYTF. The CDR3 coding sequence is TGTGCCAGCAGCCAAGGACAGAACTATGGCTACACCTTC. Drawing the rest from reference TRBV14 and TRBJ1-2, the complete variable domain is EAGVTQFPSHSVIEKGQTVTLRCDPISGHDNLYWYRRVMGKEIKFLLHFVKESKQDESGMPNNRFLAERTGGTYSTLKVQPAELEDSGVYFCASSQGQNYGYTFGSGTRLTVV.